This TCR beta chain was captured by sequencing in a study of vaccination and CD4 T cells after COVID-19. This clonotype was observed once. Its antigen remains unknown. Trimming stripped 2 bases from V and 4 bases from J, with 10 bases between. The CDR3 has 14 amino acids. Germline lookup yields CDR1 SEHNR and CDR2 FQNEAQ (reference sequence). Treatment described: roughly nine-day PBMC culture with coronavirus spike peptide pools or control peptides (ViraFEST assay). The Oncomine TCR Beta short-read assay sequenced DNA from cultured CD4+ T cells. One entry per CDR3 protein, called by TCRdb with MiXCR from the PCR reads. The sample shows about 20,000 distinct CDR3 sequences, roughly 50% of them seen only once.

The chain has TRBV7-9 and TRBJ2-3, with a tentative D call TRBD1 (6 bases). The receptor comes from a human donor who had recovered from COVID-19. Source material: CD4+ T cells from blood, cultured in vitro. CDR3 nucleotides: TGTGCCAGCAGCTTACTCAGGGGCCCAGATACGCAGTATTTT. Encoded protein: CASSLLRGPDTQYF.